This record looks at one T cell receptor beta chain sequence and its context. Its target is unknown. The sample comes from a study of vaccination and CD4 T cells after COVID-19. Looking at the study overall: According to the study, participants were given two doses of BNT162b2 or mRNA-1273 vaccine.

V lost 4 bases and J 2 bases, leaving 8 bases between the germline ends. The CDR3 runs to 13 residues. Per germline, CDR1 MNHEY and CDR2 SVGAGI. As for treatment: roughly nine-day PBMC culture with coronavirus spike peptide pools or control peptides (ViraFEST assay). Ahead of the COVID-19 pandemic (2011-2018), the CD4+ T cells of the unexposed donor were collected. Researchers used the Oncomine TCR Beta short-read assay to sequence DNA from cultured CD4+ T cells. TCRdb re-called the PCR reads with MiXCR, one entry per CDR3 protein. The sample consists of 6,500 or so distinct CDR3 sequences, around half of them appearing once.

The chain combines TRBV6-5 with TRBJ1-1, with D unresolved. This sequence originates from a human donor in good health. The specimen sequenced was CD4+ T cells from blood, cultured in vitro. Here the CDR3 reads CASSSEPNTEAFF. CDR3 DNA: TGTGCCAGCAGTTCGGAGCCCAACACTGAAGCTTTCTTT.